This TCR beta chain was sequenced during a study of shared clonotypes between healthy human individuals. Data came from immunoSEQ multiplex PCR; TCRdb stores just in-frame clones and leaves some out. The sample lists about 1.9 million clones; about 94% were seen once. Study observations and caveats: A reduction in generation probabilities was seen for non-shared clonotypes relative to those shared by all four donors.

Naive CD8 isolation took CD45RO-negative cells positively selected for CCR7 and excluded terminally differentiated effector memory CD45RA+ cells. Points on this clone: Its specificity is unknown. The germline gene is not matched at one end of the junction; a read error may be the cause.

Germline V gives CDR1 SGHDT, CDR2 YYEEEE. CDR3 length: 11 amino acids. Sequencing input: naive CD8+ T cells from PBMCs. This chain joins TRBV5-6 and TRBJ1-2, with a possible D match to TRBD1 (5 bases). This clonotype was obtained from a man younger than 35 in good health. Some clones in this sample may be carry-over from other donors' samples. DNA of the CDR3: TGTGCCAGCAGCCGGGGACCTCCGTTCGCCTTC. This encodes CASSRGPPFAF.